This record concerns one TCR beta chain sequence. What it binds is unknown. This record comes from a study of shared clonotypes between healthy human individuals. CDR1 is PRHDT and CDR2 is FYEKMQ in the germline V gene (reference sequence). This CDR3 comprises 12 residues. V shed 4 bases and J shed 9 bases, with 7 bases lying between them. Around 30,000 T cell genomes (approximately 0.2 ug DNA) went into each sorted-subset replicate. Produced via immunoSEQ multiplex PCR; TCRdb's table is partial and in-frame only. The table lists around 2,000,000 clones, about 95% of them singletons, with about 1.1% in the top ten. Study findings and constraints: Naive subsets generally exceeded memory subsets in estimated richness.

It was CD45RO-negative cells, positively selected for CCR7, that made up naive CD8 cells, with terminally differentiated effector memory CD45RA+ cells excluded. The chain is built from TRBV13 and TRBJ1-6, with TRBD1 as a possible D gene (5 bases). This TCR was recovered from a man aged 18 to 30 in good health. Source material: naive CD8+ T cells sorted from blood. As DNA, the CDR3 is TGTGCCAGCAGCTCCGACAGTTCACCCCTCCACTTT. Translation: CASSSDSSPLHF.